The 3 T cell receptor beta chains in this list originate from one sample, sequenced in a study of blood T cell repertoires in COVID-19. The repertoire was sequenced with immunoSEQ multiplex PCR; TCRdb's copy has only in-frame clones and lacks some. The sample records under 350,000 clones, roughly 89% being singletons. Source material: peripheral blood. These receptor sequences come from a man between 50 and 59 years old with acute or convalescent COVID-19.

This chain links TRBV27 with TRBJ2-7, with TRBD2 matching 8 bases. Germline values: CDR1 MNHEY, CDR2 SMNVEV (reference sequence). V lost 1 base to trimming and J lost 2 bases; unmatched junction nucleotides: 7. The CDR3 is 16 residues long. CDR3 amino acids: CASSLLGGGPPYEQYF. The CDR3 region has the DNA TGTGCCAGCAGTTTATTGGGCGGGGGGCCACCCTACGAGCAGTACTTC.

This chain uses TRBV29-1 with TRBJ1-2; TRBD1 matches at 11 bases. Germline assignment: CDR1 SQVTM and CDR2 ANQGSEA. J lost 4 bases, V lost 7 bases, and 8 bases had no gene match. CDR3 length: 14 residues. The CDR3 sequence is CSAGQGATAYGYTF. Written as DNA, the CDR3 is TGCAGCGCCGGACAGGGGGCGACGGCCTATGGCTACACCTTC.

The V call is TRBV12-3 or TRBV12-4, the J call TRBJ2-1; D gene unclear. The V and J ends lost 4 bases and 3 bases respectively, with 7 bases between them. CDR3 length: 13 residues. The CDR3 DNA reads TGTGCCAGCAGTTCGAGCTACTACAATGAGCAGTTCTTC. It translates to CASSSSYYNEQFF.